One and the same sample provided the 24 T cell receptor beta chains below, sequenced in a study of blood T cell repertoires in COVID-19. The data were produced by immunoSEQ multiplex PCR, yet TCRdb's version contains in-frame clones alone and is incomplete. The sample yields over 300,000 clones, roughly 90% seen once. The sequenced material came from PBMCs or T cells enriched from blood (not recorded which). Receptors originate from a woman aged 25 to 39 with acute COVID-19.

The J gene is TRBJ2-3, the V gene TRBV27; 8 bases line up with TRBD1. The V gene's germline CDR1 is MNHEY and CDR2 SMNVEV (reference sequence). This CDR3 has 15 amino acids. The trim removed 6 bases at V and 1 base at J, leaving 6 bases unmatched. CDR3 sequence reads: CASSPDRARTDTQYF. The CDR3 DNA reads TGTGCCAGCAGCCCGGACAGGGCACGCACAGATACGCAGTATTTT.

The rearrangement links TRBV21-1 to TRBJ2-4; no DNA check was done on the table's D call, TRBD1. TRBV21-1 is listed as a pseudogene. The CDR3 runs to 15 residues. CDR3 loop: CASSPLGRDGDIQYF. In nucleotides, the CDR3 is TGTGCCAGCAGCCCCTTGGGCAGGGATGGGGACATTCAGTACTTC.

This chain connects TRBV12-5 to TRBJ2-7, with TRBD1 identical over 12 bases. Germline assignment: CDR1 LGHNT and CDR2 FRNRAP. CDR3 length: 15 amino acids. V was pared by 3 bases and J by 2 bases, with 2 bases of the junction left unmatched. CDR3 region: CASGLGTGGPYEQYF. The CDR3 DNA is TGTGCTAGTGGTTTAGGGACAGGGGGCCCCTACGAGCAGTACTTC.

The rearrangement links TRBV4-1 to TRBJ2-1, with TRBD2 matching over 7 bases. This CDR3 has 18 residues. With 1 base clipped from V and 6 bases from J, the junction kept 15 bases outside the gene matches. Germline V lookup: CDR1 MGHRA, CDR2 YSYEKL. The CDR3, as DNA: TGCGCCAGCAGCCAAGGCCCGAGCGGGACCACATCTTCCAATGAGCAGTTCTTC. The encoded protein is CASSQGPSGTTSSNEQFF.

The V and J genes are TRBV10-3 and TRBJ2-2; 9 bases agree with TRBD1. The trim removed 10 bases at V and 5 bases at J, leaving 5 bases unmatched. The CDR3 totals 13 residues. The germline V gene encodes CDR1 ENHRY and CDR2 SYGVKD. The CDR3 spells CATKGTGTGELFF. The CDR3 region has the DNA TGTGCCACCAAAGGGACAGGGACCGGGGAGCTGTTTTTT.

CDR3: CASRGRTEVYGYTF. The CDR3 DNA follows: TGTGCCAGCAGAGGTCGGACAGAGGTCTATGGCTACACCTTC. The genes are TRBV6-5 and TRBJ1-2; D possibly corresponds to TRBD1 (6 bases). The CDR3 consists of 14 residues. Trimming pared 6 bases from V and 4 bases from J, leaving 15 bases between. Germline V gene lookup returns CDR1 MNHEY and CDR2 SVGAGI.

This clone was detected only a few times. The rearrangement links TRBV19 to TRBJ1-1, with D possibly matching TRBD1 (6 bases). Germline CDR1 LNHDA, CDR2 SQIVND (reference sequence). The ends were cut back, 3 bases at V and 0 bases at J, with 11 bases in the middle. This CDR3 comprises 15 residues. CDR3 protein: CASSIAGVLNTEAFF. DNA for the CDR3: TGTGCCAGTAGTATCGCAGGGGTGTTGAACACTGAAGCTTTCTTT.

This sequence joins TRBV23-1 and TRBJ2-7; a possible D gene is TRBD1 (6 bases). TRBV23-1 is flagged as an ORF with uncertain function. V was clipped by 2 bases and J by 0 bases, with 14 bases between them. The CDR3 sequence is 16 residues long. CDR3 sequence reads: CASSQRERGTSYEQYF. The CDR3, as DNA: TGCGCCAGCAGTCAACGCGAGAGGGGGACCTCCTACGAGCAGTACTTC.

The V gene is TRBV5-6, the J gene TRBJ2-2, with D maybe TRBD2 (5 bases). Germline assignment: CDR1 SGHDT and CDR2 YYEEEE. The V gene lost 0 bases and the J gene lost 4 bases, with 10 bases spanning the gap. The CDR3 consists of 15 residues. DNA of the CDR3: TGTGCCAGCAGCTTGGCCATCCGGGGCACCGGGGAGCTGTTTTTT. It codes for CASSLAIRGTGELFF. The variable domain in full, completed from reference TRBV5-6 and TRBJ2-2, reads DAGVTQSPTHLIKTRGQQVTLRCSPKSGHDTVSWYQQALGQGPQFIFQYYEEEERQRGNFPDRFSGHQFPNYSSELNVNALLLGDSALYLCASSLAIRGTGELFFGEGSRLTVL.

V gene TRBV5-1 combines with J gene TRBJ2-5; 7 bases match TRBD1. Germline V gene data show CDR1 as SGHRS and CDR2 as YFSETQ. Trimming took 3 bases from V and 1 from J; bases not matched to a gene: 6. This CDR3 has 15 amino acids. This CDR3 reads CASSWQTGVQETQYF. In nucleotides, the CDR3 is TGCGCCAGCAGCTGGCAAACAGGGGTCCAAGAGACCCAGTACTTC.

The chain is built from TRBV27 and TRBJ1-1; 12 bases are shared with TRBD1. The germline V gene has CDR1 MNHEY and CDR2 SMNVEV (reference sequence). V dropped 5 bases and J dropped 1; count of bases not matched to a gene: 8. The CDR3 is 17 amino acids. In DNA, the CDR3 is TGTGCCAGCAGTCCAGGGACAGGGGGCTTCCCGAACACTGAAGCTTTCTTT. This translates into CASSPGTGGFPNTEAFF.

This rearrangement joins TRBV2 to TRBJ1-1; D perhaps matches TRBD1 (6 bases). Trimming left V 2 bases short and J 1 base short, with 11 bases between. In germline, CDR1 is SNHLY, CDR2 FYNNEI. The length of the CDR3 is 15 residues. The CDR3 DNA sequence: TGTGCCAGCAGTGAAACGGACAGTTGGAACACTGAAGCTTTCTTT. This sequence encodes CASSETDSWNTEAFF.

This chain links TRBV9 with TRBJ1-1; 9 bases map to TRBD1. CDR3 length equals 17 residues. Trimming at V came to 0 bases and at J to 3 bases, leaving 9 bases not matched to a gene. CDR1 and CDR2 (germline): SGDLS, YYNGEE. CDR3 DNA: TGTGCCAGCAGCGTAGGAGGAGGGACAGGGTCGCACACTGAAGCTTTCTTT. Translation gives CASSVGGGTGSHTEAFF.

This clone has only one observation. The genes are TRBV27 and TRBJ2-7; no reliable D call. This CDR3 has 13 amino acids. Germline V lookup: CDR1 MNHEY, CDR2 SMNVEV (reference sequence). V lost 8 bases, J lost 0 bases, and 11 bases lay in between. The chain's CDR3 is CASAARISYEQYF. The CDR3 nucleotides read TGTGCCAGCGCGGCCCGTATCTCCTACGAGCAGTACTTC.

CDR3 DNA sequence: TGTGCCAGTAGTCCTACTCTAGCGGGGCCTGGAGGAAACATTCAGTACTTC. Protein product: CASSPTLAGPGGNIQYF. V and J are TRBV19 and TRBJ2-4; TRBD2 matches 9 bases. Germline V gives CDR1 LNHDA, CDR2 SQIVND (reference sequence). Unmatched junction bases numbered 14, after V lost 5 bases and J lost 6 bases. This CDR3 is built from 17 residues. Full variable domain (remainder filled in from reference TRBV19 and TRBJ2-4): DGGITQSPKYLFRKEGQNVTLSCEQNLNHDAMYWYRQDPGQGLRLIYYSQIVNDFQKGDIAEGYSVSREKKESFPLTVTSAQKNPTAFYLCASSPTLAGPGGNIQYFGAGTRLSVL.

The DNA of the CDR3 is TGTGCCAGCAGTTTTGGACAGGGCAATCAGCCCCAGCATTTT. This codes for CASSFGQGNQPQHF. The J gene is TRBJ1-5, the V gene TRBV27; 7 nucleotides agree with TRBD1. Germline CDR1 is MNHEY and CDR2 is SMNVEV (reference sequence). Trimming removed 3 bases from V and 2 bases from J; junction bases left unmatched: 1. CDR3 size: 14 residues.

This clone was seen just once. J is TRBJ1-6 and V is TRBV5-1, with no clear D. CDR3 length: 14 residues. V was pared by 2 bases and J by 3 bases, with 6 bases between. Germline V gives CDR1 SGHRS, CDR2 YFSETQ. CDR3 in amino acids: CASSFSGYNSPLHF. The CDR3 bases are TGCGCCAGCAGCTTTTCAGGCTATAATTCACCCCTCCACTTT.

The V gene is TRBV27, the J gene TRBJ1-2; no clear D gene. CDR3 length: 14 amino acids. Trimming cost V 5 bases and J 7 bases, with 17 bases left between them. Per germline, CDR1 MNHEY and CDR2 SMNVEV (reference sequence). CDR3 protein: CASSPIGNLGGYTF. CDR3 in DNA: TGTGCCAGCAGTCCTATCGGGAATTTGGGTGGCTACACCTTC.

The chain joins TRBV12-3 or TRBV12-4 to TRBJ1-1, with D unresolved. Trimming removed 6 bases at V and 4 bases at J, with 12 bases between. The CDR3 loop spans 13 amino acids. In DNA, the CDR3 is TGTGCCAGCAGCCCGGGTCCAAGCACTGAAGCTTTCTTT. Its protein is CASSPGPSTEAFF.

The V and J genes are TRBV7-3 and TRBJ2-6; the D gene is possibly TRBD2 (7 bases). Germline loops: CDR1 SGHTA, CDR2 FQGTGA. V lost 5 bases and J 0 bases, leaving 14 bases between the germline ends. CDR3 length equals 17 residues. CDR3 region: CASSRGEGPSGANVLTF. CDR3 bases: TGTGCCAGCAGCAGGGGGGAGGGGCCCTCTGGGGCCAACGTCCTGACTTTC.

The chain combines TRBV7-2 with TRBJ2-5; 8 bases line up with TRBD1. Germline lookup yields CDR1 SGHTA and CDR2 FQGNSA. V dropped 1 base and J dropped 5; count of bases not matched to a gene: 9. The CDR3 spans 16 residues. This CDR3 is CASSLGGRGRGETQYF. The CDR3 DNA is TGTGCCAGCAGCTTAGGAGGCAGGGGGCGCGGGGAGACCCAGTACTTC.

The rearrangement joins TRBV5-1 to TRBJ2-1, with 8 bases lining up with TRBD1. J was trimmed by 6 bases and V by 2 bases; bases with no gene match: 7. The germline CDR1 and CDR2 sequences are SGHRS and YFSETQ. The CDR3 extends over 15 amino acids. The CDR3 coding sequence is TGCGCCAGCAGCTTCCAGGGGGCGATTGTCAATGAGCAGTTCTTC. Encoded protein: CASSFQGAIVNEQFF.

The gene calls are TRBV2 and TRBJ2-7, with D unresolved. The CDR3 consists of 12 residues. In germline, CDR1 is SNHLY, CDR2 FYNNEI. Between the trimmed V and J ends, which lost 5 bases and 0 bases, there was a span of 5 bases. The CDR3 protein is CASSQNSYEQYF. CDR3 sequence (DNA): TGTGCCAGCAGTCAGAACTCCTACGAGCAGTACTTC.

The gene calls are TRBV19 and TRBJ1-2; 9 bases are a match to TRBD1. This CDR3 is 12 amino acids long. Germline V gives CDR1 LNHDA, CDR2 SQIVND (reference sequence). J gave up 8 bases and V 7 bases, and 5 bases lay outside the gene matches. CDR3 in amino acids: CASTRTGEGYTF. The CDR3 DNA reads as TGTGCCAGTACCCGGACAGGGGAGGGCTACACCTTC. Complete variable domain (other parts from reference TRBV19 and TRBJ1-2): DGGITQSPKYLFRKEGQNVTLSCEQNLNHDAMYWYRQDPGQGLRLIYYSQIVNDFQKGDIAEGYSVSREKKESFPLTVTSAQKNPTAFYLCASTRTGEGYTFGSGTRLTVV.